The next 19 T cell receptor beta chains were all read from a single sample in a study of long-term antiretroviral therapy in people with HIV. Survey-level resolution applied to immunoSEQ assay v3.0. Sequenced by immunoSEQ multiplex PCR; TCRdb stores in-frame clones only, minus some. In the table there are around 30,000 clones, 65% to 90% of which are singletons. Here the sequenced sample was unsorted PBMCs, taken 3.3 years after starting antiretroviral therapy. These TCRs come from a man younger than 35 with HIV.

The chain combines TRBV6-5 with TRBJ1-5; D remains unclear. Trimming took 8 bases from V and 6 from J, leaving 2 bases between them. The germline V gene encodes CDR1 MNHEY and CDR2 SVGAGI. The CDR3 runs to 9 residues. CDR3 coding DNA: TGTGCCAGCGGTCAGCCCCAGCATTTT. Protein sequence: CASGQPQHF.

V gene TRBV27 combines with J gene TRBJ2-1; 12 bases are a match to TRBD2. Trimming took 6 bases from V and 0 from J; bases not matched to a gene: 6. The CDR3 length is 17 residues. Germline-derived CDR1 and CDR2 are MNHEY and SMNVEV (reference sequence). The CDR3, as DNA: TGTGCCAGCAGGGAGACTAGCGGGGGCTACTCCTACAATGAGCAGTTCTTC. Residues: CASRETSGGYSYNEQFF.

The rearrangement joins TRBV2 to TRBJ2-7, with 7 bases aligning to TRBD1. The germline V gene has CDR1 SNHLY and CDR2 FYNNEI. V was clipped by 7 bases and J by 3 bases; unmatched bases: 6. The CDR3 is 13 residues long. The CDR3 DNA sequence: TGTGCCAGCACGCGACAGGGCAGCTACGAGCAGTACTTC. This codes for CASTRQGSYEQYF.

The chain combines TRBV11-2 with TRBJ2-7, with D perhaps TRBD1 (7 bases). Germline values: CDR1 SGHAT, CDR2 FQNNGV. CDR3 length: 13 amino acids. V was shortened by 3 bases and J by 6 bases, with 12 bases between the two germline ends. CDR3 sequence reads: CASSLAQGGEQYF. Written as DNA, the CDR3 is TGTGCCAGCAGCTTGGCTCAGGGGGGCGAGCAGTACTTC. Full variable domain (rest looked up from reference TRBV11-2 and TRBJ2-7): EAGVAQSPRYKIIEKRQSVAFWCNPISGHATLYWYQQILGQGPKLLIQFQNNGVVDDSQLPKDRFSAERLKGVDSTLKIQPAKLEDSAVYLCASSLAQGGEQYFGPGTRLTVT.

The chain links TRBV18 to TRBJ1-1; maybe TRBD1 (5 bases). CDR3 length equals 15 residues. Germline V CDR1 and CDR2: KGHSH, LQKENI. Trimming took off 0 bases at V and 2 bases at J, with 10 bases between the two ends. CDR3 protein: CASSPPGWGNTEAFF. The CDR3 nucleotides are TGTGCCAGCTCACCACCCGGGTGGGGCAACACTGAAGCTTTCTTT. The full variable domain, with the rest looked up from reference TRBV18 and TRBJ1-1, is NAGVMQNPRHLVRRRGQEARLRCSPMKGHSHVYWYRQLPEEGLKFMVYLQKENIIDESGMPKERFSAEFPKEGPSILRIQQVVRGDSAAYFCASSPPGWGNTEAFFGQGTRLTVV.

The gene calls are TRBV6-5 and TRBJ2-5, with TRBD1 identical over 7 bases. Losses at the gene ends were 7 bases for V and 1 base for J; bases not matched to a gene: 6. CDR3 size: 14 residues. Germline V gene data show CDR1 as MNHEY and CDR2 as SVGAGI. CDR3: CASTPDRTQETQYF. The CDR3 nucleotides are TGTGCCAGCACCCCGGACAGGACCCAAGAGACCCAGTACTTC.

The chain employs TRBV27 and TRBJ1-2; possible D gene TRBD1, 6 bases. Germline CDR1 is MNHEY and CDR2 is SMNVEV (reference sequence). The CDR3 is 16 residues long. Trimming left V 4 bases short and J 3 bases short, with 18 bases between. The CDR3 bases are TGTGCCAGCAGTTCGACCCCTCCCGCAGGGGACTATGGCTACACCTTC. Protein sequence: CASSSTPPAGDYGYTF.

The sample holds one count of this clone. The V and J genes are TRBV7-2 and TRBJ1-1; D perhaps matches TRBD1 (5 bases). The CDR3 is 14 residues long. V was cut by 8 bases and J by 6 bases, with 19 bases left in between. Germline lookup yields CDR1 SGHTA and CDR2 FQGNSA. CDR3 coding DNA: TGTGCCAGCGGCGGAAGGTTACAGGACCCTGAAGCTTTCTTT. It translates to CASGGRLQDPEAFF.

The chain is built from TRBV28 and TRBJ2-7; weak D call: TRBD2 (5 bases). The CDR3 loop spans 14 amino acids. Germline V gives CDR1 MDHEN, CDR2 SYDVKM. V was cut by 3 bases and J by 3 bases, with 12 bases left in between. CDR3 in DNA: TGTGCCAGCAGTTTCGCCGGACTTGGCTACGAGCAGTACTTC. It codes for CASSFAGLGYEQYF.

The chain carries TRBV10-3 and TRBJ2-7; perhaps TRBD1 as D (5 bases). V gave up 3 bases and J gave up 5 bases, with 11 bases separating them. CDR1 is ENHRY, CDR2 SYGVKD, per germline. The CDR3 extends over 13 amino acids. DNA of the CDR3: TGTGCCATCAGTGACGGCAGGGTGAACGAGCAGTACTTC. Translating it yields CAISDGRVNEQYF.

The chain joins TRBV19 to TRBJ1-2; D is possibly TRBD1 (6 bases). The V and J ends lost 3 bases and 3 bases respectively, with 14 bases between them. Looked up from germline, CDR1 is LNHDA and CDR2 is SQIVND (reference sequence). This CDR3 has 15 residues. The CDR3 nucleotides read TGTGCCAGTAGTATGAGCCAAGGGGGGGACTATGGCTACACCTTC. Residues: CASSMSQGGDYGYTF.

In its sample, this clone was seen once. The genes are TRBV7-8 and TRBJ1-2; 11 bases align to TRBD1. J was trimmed by 7 bases and V by 5 bases; bases with no gene match: 6. Germline CDR1 and CDR2: SGHVS and FQNEAQ. There are 14 residues in the CDR3. This CDR3 reads CASSTDRGQGGYTF. Written as DNA, the CDR3 is TGTGCCAGCAGCACGGACAGGGGGCAAGGTGGCTACACCTTC.

This clone has a single count. The chain carries TRBV27 and TRBJ2-5; D may be TRBD2 (5 bases). The CDR3 has 16 amino acids. The V end lost 6 bases, the J end lost 5 bases, and 22 bases lay between the germline ends. Germline lookup yields CDR1 MNHEY and CDR2 SMNVEV (reference sequence). CDR3 nucleotides: TGTGCCAGCAGCCCCCTCCCCGGACTGAGTCGGGAGACCCAGTACTTC. It yields the protein CASSPLPGLSRETQYF.

The rearrangement joins TRBV25-1 to TRBJ1-6; the D is unclear. Germline CDR1 and CDR2: MGHDK and SYGVNS. The ends were cut back, 4 bases at V and 2 bases at J, with 6 bases in the middle. This CDR3 contains 14 residues. The CDR3 DNA sequence: TGTGCCAGCAGTGGGTTGCCCTATAATTCACCCCTCCACTTT. It encodes CASSGLPYNSPLHF.

The rearrangement links TRBV7-9 to TRBJ2-2; possible D gene TRBD1, 5 bases. Trimming cost V 5 bases and J 4 bases, with 14 bases left between them. CDR3 size: 15 residues. Germline CDR1 is SEHNR and CDR2 is FQNEAQ (reference sequence). The CDR3 region has the DNA TGTGCCAGCAGCCCCCCCTTGACAGTCACCGGGGAGCTGTTTTTT. It specifies CASSPPLTVTGELFF. Complete variable domain (other parts from reference TRBV7-9 and TRBJ2-2): DTGVSQNPRHKITKRGQNVTFRCDPISEHNRLYWYRQTLGQGPEFLTYFQNEAQLEKSRLLSDRFSAERPKGSFSTLEIQRTEQGDSAMYLCASSPPLTVTGELFFGEGSRLTVL.

The chain links TRBV13 to TRBJ2-5, with D possibly being TRBD1 or TRBD2 (5 bases each). There are 12 residues in the CDR3. CDR1 is PRHDT, CDR2 FYEKMQ, per germline (reference sequence). V was pared by 8 bases and J by 7 bases, with 14 bases between. CDR3 residues: CASGDPHGTQYF. CDR3 sequence (DNA): TGTGCCAGCGGGGACCCACACGGGACCCAGTACTTC.

This chain joins TRBV27 and TRBJ2-7; 8 bases are a match to TRBD2. The CDR3 loop spans 14 amino acids. J was trimmed by 2 bases and V by 7 bases; bases with no gene match: 7. Germline CDR1 MNHEY, CDR2 SMNVEV (reference sequence). CDR3 DNA: TGTGCCAGCACCCTTAGCGGGACTCCCTACGAGCAGTACTTC. Residues: CASTLSGTPYEQYF.

This clone was observed a single time. The rearrangement uses TRBV15 and TRBJ2-2; TRBD2 matches 10 bases. J gave up 3 bases and V 0 bases, and 1 base lay outside the gene matches. Germline lookup yields CDR1 LNHNV and CDR2 YYDKDF (reference sequence). The CDR3 spans 16 residues. CDR3: CATSRELAGYTGELFF. The CDR3 nucleotides are TGTGCCACCAGCAGAGAACTAGCGGGATACACCGGGGAGCTGTTTTTT.

This chain connects TRBV14 to TRBJ2-7; the D is unclear. Germline V gene lookup returns CDR1 SGHDN and CDR2 FVKESK. V was pared by 2 bases and J by 4 bases, with 6 bases between. The CDR3 covers 12 residues. The CDR3 loop reads CASSQPPYEQYF. CDR3 DNA: TGTGCCAGCAGCCAACCCCCTTACGAGCAGTACTTC.